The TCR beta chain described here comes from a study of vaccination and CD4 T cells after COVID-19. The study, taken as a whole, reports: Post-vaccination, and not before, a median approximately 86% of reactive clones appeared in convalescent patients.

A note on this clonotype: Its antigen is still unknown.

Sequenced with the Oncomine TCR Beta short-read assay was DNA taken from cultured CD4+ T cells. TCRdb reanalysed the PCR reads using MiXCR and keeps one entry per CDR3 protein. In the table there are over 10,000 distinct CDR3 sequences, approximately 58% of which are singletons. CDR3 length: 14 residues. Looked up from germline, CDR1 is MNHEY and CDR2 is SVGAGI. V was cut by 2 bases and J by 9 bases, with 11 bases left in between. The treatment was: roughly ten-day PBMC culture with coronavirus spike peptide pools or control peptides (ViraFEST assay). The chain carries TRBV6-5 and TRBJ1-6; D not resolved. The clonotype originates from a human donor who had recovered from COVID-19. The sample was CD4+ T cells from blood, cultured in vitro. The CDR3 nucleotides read TGTGCCAGCAGTTACAGGGAGACTGGTTCACCCCTCCACTTT. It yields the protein CASSYRETGSPLHF.